A selection of T cell receptor beta chains follows, all from one sample in a study of blood T cell repertoires in COVID-19. Sequencing was performed with immunoSEQ multiplex PCR; in TCRdb, only in-frame clones are kept and a portion is missing. The table includes over 250,000 clones, roughly 80% detected once. The sample consisted of PBMCs or T cells enriched from blood (not recorded which). The receptors originated from a man aged 35 to 55 who had been exposed to COVID-19. The CDR3 runs from the conserved cysteine through the conserved F or W. Fields, in order: clone size, J gene, D gene, V gene, CDR3 protein, CDR3 DNA. A D gene is named only where the DNA matches it firmly. Some rows have no size entry. The others give once, few or many, or a class for an expanded clone.

clone size: .; J gene: TRBJ1-6; D gene: .; V gene: TRBV4-1; CDR3 protein: CASSHPPGASSYNSPLHF; CDR3 DNA: TGCGCCAGCAGCCACCCCCCTGGAGCCAGCTCCTATAATTCACCCCTCCACTTT
clone size: .; J gene: TRBJ1-2; D gene: .; V gene: TRBV4-1; CDR3 protein: CASSQDSRRGYTF; CDR3 DNA: TGCGCCAGCAGCCAAGATAGCAGACGCGGCTACACCTTC
clone size: .; J gene: TRBJ2-3; D gene: .; V gene: TRBV30; CDR3 protein: CAWNRDTDTQYF; CDR3 DNA: TGTGCCTGGAACCGAGACACAGATACGCAGTATTTT
clone size: .; J gene: TRBJ1-2; D gene: .; V gene: TRBV6-5; CDR3 protein: CASSYAQGVSNYGYTF; CDR3 DNA: TGTGCCAGCAGTTACGCGCAGGGCGTCTCTAACTATGGCTACACCTTC
clone size: once; J gene: TRBJ1-2; D gene: .; V gene: TRBV7-3; CDR3 protein: CASSPTGGGYTF; CDR3 DNA: TGTGCCAGCAGCCCGACAGGCGGTGGCTACACCTTC
clone size: .; J gene: TRBJ2-4; D gene: TRBD2; V gene: TRBV7-2; CDR3 protein: CASSRRGVWDIQYF; CDR3 DNA: TGTGCCAGCAGCCGGCGGGGGGTTTGGGACATTCAGTACTTC
clone size: .; J gene: TRBJ2-2; D gene: .; V gene: TRBV6-4; CDR3 protein: CASMREANTGELFF; CDR3 DNA: TGTGCCAGCATGAGGGAAGCGAACACCGGGGAGCTGTTTTTT
clone size: .; J gene: TRBJ1-1; D gene: TRBD1; V gene: TRBV29-1; CDR3 protein: CSVDRGANTEAFF; CDR3 DNA: TGCAGCGTCGACAGGGGGGCCAACACTGAAGCTTTCTTT
clone size: .; J gene: TRBJ1-2; D gene: TRBD1; V gene: TRBV19; CDR3 protein: CASSRGTAAYGYTF; CDR3 DNA: TGTGCCAGTAGTAGGGGGACAGCGGCCTATGGCTACACCTTC
clone size: .; J gene: TRBJ2-1; D gene: .; V gene: TRBV7-9; CDR3 protein: CASSGSAGNEQFF; CDR3 DNA: TGTGCCAGTTCCGGGTCAGCCGGCAATGAGCAGTTCTTC
clone size: .; J gene: TRBJ2-1; D gene: TRBD1; V gene: TRBV5-4; CDR3 protein: CASSPGTATYNEQFF; CDR3 DNA: TGTGCCAGCAGCCCCGGGACAGCTACTTACAATGAGCAGTTCTTC
clone size: .; J gene: TRBJ1-2; D gene: TRBD1; V gene: TRBV7-9; CDR3 protein: CASSGGQGNYGYTF; CDR3 DNA: TGTGCCAGCAGCGGAGGACAGGGGAACTATGGCTACACCTTC
clone size: few; J gene: TRBJ2-7; D gene: .; V gene: TRBV5-6; CDR3 protein: CASSLDTVVKEQYF; CDR3 DNA: TGTGCCAGCAGCTTGGACACCGTCGTAAAGGAGCAGTACTTC
clone size: .; J gene: TRBJ1-3; D gene: .; V gene: TRBV6-5; CDR3 protein: CASSYTGPGNTIYF; CDR3 DNA: TGTGCCAGCAGTTACACAGGGCCCGGAAACACCATATATTTT
clone size: .; J gene: TRBJ1-5; D gene: TRBD1; V gene: TRBV27; CDR3 protein: CASSSKQGLQPQHF; CDR3 DNA: TGTGCCAGCAGTTCAAAACAGGGGCTCCAGCCCCAGCATTTT
clone size: .; J gene: TRBJ1-1; D gene: .; V gene: TRBV18; CDR3 protein: CASSPIGGGEAFF; CDR3 DNA: TGTGCCAGCTCACCAATCGGAGGAGGTGAAGCTTTCTTT
clone size: .; J gene: TRBJ1-1; D gene: .; V gene: TRBV6-5; CDR3 protein: CASSYSGVMNTEAFF; CDR3 DNA: TGTGCCAGCAGTTACTCGGGCGTTATGAACACTGAAGCTTTCTTT
clone size: few; J gene: TRBJ1-5; D gene: TRBD1; V gene: TRBV19; CDR3 protein: CASSMTGRQPQHF; CDR3 DNA: TGTGCCAGTAGTATGACAGGGAGGCAGCCCCAGCATTTT
clone size: .; J gene: TRBJ2-7; D gene: .; V gene: TRBV30; CDR3 protein: CGAGARDEQYF; CDR3 DNA: TGTGGAGCGGGCGCAAGGGACGAGCAGTACTTC
clone size: .; J gene: TRBJ2-1; D gene: .; V gene: TRBV24-1; CDR3 protein: CATSTNGGGWGYNEQFF; CDR3 DNA: TGTGCCACCAGCACAAACGGAGGCGGATGGGGATACAATGAGCAGTTCTTC
clone size: .; J gene: TRBJ2-1; D gene: TRBD1; V gene: TRBV6-5; CDR3 protein: CASSSTDRGYNEQFF; CDR3 DNA: TGTGCCAGCAGTTCGACGGACAGGGGATACAATGAGCAGTTCTTC
clone size: .; J gene: TRBJ2-1; D gene: TRBD2; V gene: TRBV2; CDR3 protein: CASSTLTSGHNEQFF; CDR3 DNA: TGTGCCAGCAGTACTTTGACTAGCGGACACAATGAGCAGTTCTTC
clone size: once; J gene: TRBJ1-3; D gene: .; V gene: TRBV5-1; CDR3 protein: CASSLVAGAGNTIYF; CDR3 DNA: TGCGCCAGCAGCTTGGTGGCGGGGGCGGGAAACACCATATATTTT
clone size: few; J gene: TRBJ1-2; D gene: TRBD1; V gene: TRBV5-1; CDR3 protein: CASSAGQSYGYTF; CDR3 DNA: TGCGCCAGCAGCGCGGGACAGAGCTATGGCTACACCTTC
clone size: .; J gene: TRBJ1-3; D gene: TRBD1; V gene: TRBV6-5; CDR3 protein: CASRYRDRGNTIYF; CDR3 DNA: TGTGCCAGCAGATACCGGGACAGGGGAAACACCATATATTTT
clone size: .; J gene: TRBJ2-5; D gene: .; V gene: TRBV6-6; CDR3 protein: CASSKTGNGSQYF; CDR3 DNA: TGTGCCAGCAGTAAGACGGGGAATGGGTCCCAGTACTTC
clone size: .; J gene: TRBJ2-7; D gene: .; V gene: TRBV11-2; CDR3 protein: CASSYETSGTPGQYF; CDR3 DNA: TGTGCCAGCAGCTACGAAACATCCGGGACACCAGGACAGTACTTC
clone size: .; J gene: TRBJ2-1; D gene: .; V gene: TRBV27; CDR3 protein: CASSLSAGTYEQFF; CDR3 DNA: TGTGCCAGCAGTTTATCTGCGGGTACCTATGAGCAGTTCTTC